The 21 T cell receptor beta chains in this list originate from one sample, sequenced in a study of long-term antiretroviral therapy in people with HIV. Sequencing relied on immunoSEQ assay v3.0, run at survey level. This table comes from immunoSEQ multiplex PCR, and its TCRdb copy is limited to in-frame clones, with some not included. In the table there are about 38,000 clones, approximately 79% of which are singletons. The source material was unsorted PBMCs, sampled 1.5 years after starting antiretroviral therapy. These receptors were obtained from a man younger than 30 with HIV.

The chain has TRBV19 and TRBJ2-1, with TRBD2 identical over 7 bases. Looked up from germline, CDR1 is LNHDA and CDR2 is SQIVND (reference sequence). This CDR3 comprises 14 residues. Trimming removed 6 bases from V and 2 bases from J; junction bases left unmatched: 4. The CDR3 DNA reads TGTGCCAGTAGCCCCAGCGGGACCTACAATGAGCAGTTCTTC. Translation gives CASSPSGTYNEQFF.

The chain employs TRBV19 and TRBJ1-1; D is uncertain. CDR3 length: 14 amino acids. With 6 bases removed from V and 10 bases from J, the gap between germline ends came to 21 bases. CDR1 LNHDA and CDR2 SQIVND come from the germline V gene (reference sequence). CDR3 sequence reads: CASRSDLTRRGAFF. CDR3 nucleotide sequence: TGTGCCAGTAGATCGGACCTAACTCGGCGGGGAGCTTTCTTT.

The rearrangement joins TRBV6-6 to TRBJ1-1; 7 nucleotides agree with TRBD1. V lost 5 bases and J lost 3; bases outside the gene matches: 12. The CDR3 extends over 16 amino acids. Germline V lookup: CDR1 MNHNY, CDR2 SVGAGI (reference sequence). CDR3 in amino acids: CASSQGDSDLYTEAFF. CDR3 nucleotide sequence: TGTGCCAGCAGTCAAGGGGACAGCGACCTTTACACTGAAGCTTTCTTT.

V is TRBV5-4 and J is TRBJ2-7; 10 bases match TRBD2. V dropped 4 bases and J dropped 3; count of bases not matched to a gene: 10. CDR3 length: 16 amino acids. The germline V gene has CDR1 SGHNT and CDR2 YYREEE (reference sequence). The CDR3 region has the DNA TGTGCCAGCAGCCGAACGAGGGCTAGCGGGAGCTACGAGCAGTACTTC. It translates to CASSRTRASGSYEQYF.

This chain connects TRBV6-6 to TRBJ1-2; TRBD1 aligns across 11 bases. The CDR3 is made up of 15 amino acids. After removal of 11 bases from V and 5 bases from J, the junction contained 13 bases not matched to a gene. Per the germline V gene, CDR1 is MNHNY and CDR2 is SVGAGI (reference sequence). DNA of the CDR3: TGTGCCGGCCGGACAGGGGGCGTTAAAGGGTATGGCTACACCTTC. It codes for CAGRTGGVKGYGYTF.

The chain uses TRBV15 and TRBJ1-1; the D is unclear. Germline V gene data show CDR1 as LNHNV and CDR2 as YYDKDF (reference sequence). The V end was cut by 1 base, the J end by 1 base, with 4 bases between. This CDR3 has 13 amino acids. CDR3 bases: TGTGCCACCAGCAGAGGTCAGAACACTGAAGCTTTCTTT. This translates into CATSRGQNTEAFF.

J is TRBJ2-3 and V is TRBV6-5; TRBD2 agrees at 15 bases. Germline-derived CDR1 and CDR2 are MNHEY and SVGAGI. Trimming took 4 bases from V and 6 from J; bases not matched to a gene: 5. The CDR3 is 16 residues long. The CDR3 region has the DNA TGTGCCAGCAGTTCGGGACTAGCGGGAGGAGTCGATACGCAGTATTTT. This encodes CASSSGLAGGVDTQYF.

The J gene is TRBJ1-2, the V gene TRBV19, with TRBD1 matching over 10 bases. Germline CDR1 LNHDA, CDR2 SQIVND (reference sequence). This CDR3 is built from 14 residues. After removal of 4 bases from V and 4 bases from J, the junction contained 3 bases not matched to a gene. As DNA, the CDR3 is TGTGCCAGTAGTAACCGGGACAGGGGCTATGGCTACACCTTC. It translates to CASSNRDRGYGYTF. The full variable domain, in which reference TRBV19 and TRBJ1-2 provide the parts outside the CDR3, is DGGITQSPKYLFRKEGQNVTLSCEQNLNHDAMYWYRQDPGQGLRLIYYSQIVNDFQKGDIAEGYSVSREKKESFPLTVTSAQKNPTAFYLCASSNRDRGYGYTFGSGTRLTVV.

The chain couples TRBV29-1 to TRBJ2-3, with 9 bases fitting TRBD2. The germline CDR1 and CDR2 sequences are SQVTM and ANQGSEA. The CDR3 has 16 amino acids. V was clipped by 0 bases and J by 0 bases; unmatched bases: 4. This CDR3 reads CSVEEASGMSTDTQYF. The CDR3, as DNA: TGCAGCGTTGAAGAAGCTAGCGGGATGAGCACAGATACGCAGTATTTT.

This clone was counted only a few times. This chain joins TRBV7-9 and TRBJ1-2; D is ambiguous. The CDR3 length is 13 residues. The germline V gene encodes CDR1 SEHNR and CDR2 FQNEAQ (reference sequence). With 5 bases removed from V and 4 bases from J, the gap between germline ends came to 11 bases. The CDR3 reads CASSRREGYGYTF. The CDR3 DNA reads as TGTGCCAGCAGCCGTAGGGAGGGCTATGGCTACACCTTC.

Only one count was recorded for this clone. This chain joins TRBV7-8 and TRBJ2-7; TRBD1 matches 9 bases. The CDR3 is 16 amino acids. Trimming removed 0 bases from V and 7 bases from J; junction bases left unmatched: 10. From germline, CDR1 is SGHVS and CDR2 FQNEAQ. CDR3 region: CASSLAGGQGTGEQYF. CDR3 DNA: TGTGCCAGCAGCTTAGCTGGCGGACAGGGGACGGGAGAGCAGTACTTC.

The V and J genes are TRBV9 and TRBJ2-7; tentatively, D is TRBD1 (5 bases). The CDR3 loop spans 14 amino acids. V was trimmed by 0 bases and J by 2 bases, leaving 9 bases between them. The V gene's germline CDR1 is SGDLS and CDR2 YYNGEE. The CDR3 DNA reads TGTGCCAGCAGCGTAGAGGCAGGGCCCTACGAGCAGTACTTC. Translating it yields CASSVEAGPYEQYF. The full variable domain, completed using reference TRBV9 and TRBJ2-7, is DSGVTQTPKHLITATGQRVTLRCSPRSGDLSVYWYQQSLDQGLQFLIQYYNGEERAKGNILERFSAQQFPDLHSELNLSSLELGDSALYFCASSVEAGPYEQYFGPGTRLTVT.

This clone turned up a few times. The chain is built from TRBV2 and TRBJ2-7; D call uncertain. Germline V gene data show CDR1 as SNHLY and CDR2 as FYNNEI. Trimming removed 3 bases from V and 5 bases from J, with 8 bases in between. The CDR3 has 12 residues. DNA of the CDR3: TGTGCCAGCAGTGAGACTCGTGACGAGCAGTACTTC. It translates to CASSETRDEQYF.

The table lists this clone with a few counts. This chain connects TRBV7-5 to TRBJ2-1. TRBV7-5 is deemed a pseudogene. This CDR3 has 15 amino acids. CDR3 sequence reads: CARSESCGGLNEQFF. The CDR3 DNA follows: TGTGCCAGAAGCGAATCCTGTGGGGGGCTCAATGAGCAGTTCTTC.

The chain employs TRBV5-4 and TRBJ1-3; D call uncertain. The V end lost 1 base, the J end lost 3 bases, and 5 bases lay between the germline ends. The CDR3 loop spans 13 amino acids. Germline V gene sequence: CDR1 SGHNT, CDR2 YYREEE (reference sequence). The CDR3 region is CASSLSGGNTIYF. CDR3 DNA: TGTGCCAGCAGCTTGTCCGGTGGAAACACCATATATTTT.

V gene TRBV6-6 combines with J gene TRBJ2-7; D not resolved. Looked up from germline, CDR1 is MNHNY and CDR2 is SVGAGI (reference sequence). Trimming cost V 0 bases and J 5 bases, with 8 bases left between them. This CDR3 is built from 13 residues. The CDR3 DNA reads TGTGCCAGCAGTTACTCGTCCCGTAACGAGCAGTACTTC. It specifies CASSYSSRNEQYF.

The genes are TRBV27 and TRBJ2-7; possible D gene TRBD2, 6 bases. Germline V gene data show CDR1 as MNHEY and CDR2 as SMNVEV (reference sequence). The CDR3 contains 11 residues. The CDR3 loop is CTGEFSYEQYF. DNA for the CDR3: TGTACGGGGGAGTTCTCCTACGAGCAGTACTTC.

V is TRBV10-3 and J is TRBJ2-4; D is unclear. The CDR3 runs to 12 residues. The V gene lost 0 bases and the J gene lost 8 bases, with 5 bases spanning the gap. Germline V gene lookup returns CDR1 ENHRY and CDR2 SYGVKD. The CDR3 region has the DNA TGTGCCATCAGTGAGTCGTTAGACATTCAGTACTTC. It encodes CAISESLDIQYF.

The chain joins TRBV2 to TRBJ2-1; 8 bases agree with TRBD1. V trimming: 5 bases; J trimming: 2 bases; junction bases outside the gene matches: 2. CDR3 size: 14 residues. Germline V CDR1 and CDR2: SNHLY, FYNNEI. CDR3 in amino acids: CASSPTGAYNEQFF. In DNA form, the CDR3 reads TGTGCCAGCAGTCCGACAGGGGCCTACAATGAGCAGTTCTTC.

V is TRBV10-2 and J is TRBJ1-1; possibly TRBD1 for D (5 bases). The germline V gene encodes CDR1 WSHSY and CDR2 SAAADI. This CDR3 comprises 14 residues. The V end was cut by 5 bases, the J end by 6 bases, with 16 bases between. The CDR3 region has the DNA TGCGCCAGCAGTCAGGTCCGACAGAGCTCTGAAGCTTTCTTT. Its protein product is CASSQVRQSSEAFF.

This chain connects TRBV11-2 to TRBJ2-7, with 8 nucleotides matching TRBD1. V shed 5 bases, J shed 2 bases, and the junction held 2 bases outside the gene matches. Germline V lookup: CDR1 SGHAT, CDR2 FQNNGV. This CDR3 is built from 13 residues. CDR3 amino acids: CASSVDRAYEQYF. CDR3 DNA: TGTGCCAGCAGCGTGGACAGGGCCTACGAGCAGTACTTC.